These 28 T cell receptor beta chains were sequenced from one sample in a study of control samples from healthy donors and cancer patients. TCRdb's copy holds only in-frame clones and misses some; the assay was immunoSEQ multiplex PCR. The repertoire includes about 150,000 clones, about 94% of them detected once, and approximately 2.5% sits in the top ten. The source material was blood. The source of these receptors is a man in his fifties in good health.

The chain recombines TRBV9 with TRBJ2-7; tentatively, D is TRBD2 (7 bases). Deletions cut 0 bases from V and 6 bases from J, with 13 bases between. CDR3 size: 14 residues. CDR1 SGDLS and CDR2 YYNGEE come from the germline V gene. The CDR3 sequence: CASSVGNREGEQYF. Written as DNA, the CDR3 is TGTGCCAGCAGCGTAGGGAACAGGGAGGGCGAGCAGTACTTC.

V is TRBV11-1 and J is TRBJ1-1; TRBD1 might be the D (5 bases). Trimming shortened V by 0 bases and J by 9 bases, and 11 bases separated the two germline ends. Germline assignment: CDR1 SGHAT and CDR2 FQDESV (reference sequence). The length of the CDR3 is 13 residues. CDR3 residues: CASSLARRDQAFF. The CDR3 DNA sequence: TGTGCCAGCAGCTTAGCGAGGAGGGACCAAGCTTTCTTT.

This sequence joins TRBV6-5 and TRBJ1-4; D uncertain. The V gene's germline CDR1 is MNHEY and CDR2 SVGAGI. V dropped 0 bases and J dropped 5 bases, with 7 bases sitting between them. The CDR3 extends over 14 amino acids. The CDR3 bases are TGTGCCAGCAGTTACTCGTGGCAGAATGAAAAACTGTTTTTT. Its translation: CASSYSWQNEKLFF.

The rearrangement links TRBV18 to TRBJ1-6; 10 bases align to TRBD1. V shed 3 bases, J shed 8 bases, and the junction held 4 bases outside the gene matches. This CDR3 contains 15 residues. Germline values: CDR1 KGHSH, CDR2 LQKENI. CDR3 sequence reads: CASSPRGTGDSPLHF. For the CDR3, the DNA is TGTGCCAGCTCACCTCGAGGGACAGGGGATTCACCCCTCCACTTT.

The genes are TRBV5-1 and TRBJ2-5; no clear D gene. CDR3 length: 14 amino acids. V shed 2 bases and J shed 1 base, with 9 bases lying between them. The germline V gene encodes CDR1 SGHRS and CDR2 YFSETQ. This CDR3 reads CASSFSRPQETQYF. The CDR3 DNA is TGCGCCAGCAGCTTCTCGAGACCCCAAGAGACCCAGTACTTC.

The chain links TRBV11-3 to TRBJ2-1; 7 bases are shared with TRBD2. V lost 4 bases, J lost 7 bases, and 10 bases stayed unmatched. Germline-derived CDR1 and CDR2 are SGHNT and YENEEA. The CDR3 contains 15 residues. The CDR3 reads CASSYRGSSGNEQFF. CDR3 DNA: TGTGCCAGCAGCTATCGCGGGAGCTCGGGGAATGAGCAGTTCTTC.

This clone was seen just once. V is TRBV7-2 and J is TRBJ2-7, with 11 bases lining up with TRBD2. CDR3 length equals 16 residues. Germline-derived CDR1 and CDR2 are SGHTA and FQGNSA. V dropped 2 bases and J dropped 5; count of bases not matched to a gene: 8. The CDR3 bases are TGTGCCAGCAGCTTAAGGCTAGCGGGAGGCCCCCACGAGCAGTACTTC. Protein product: CASSLRLAGGPHEQYF.

This rearrangement joins TRBV13 to TRBJ2-6, with D possibly being TRBD1 or TRBD2 (6 bases each). The CDR3 totals 17 residues. Germline V gives CDR1 PRHDT, CDR2 FYEKMQ (reference sequence). Between the trimmed V and J ends, which lost 3 bases and 0 bases, there was a span of 12 bases. The CDR3 coding sequence is TGTGCCAGCAGCTTCCTACAGGGACTCTCTGGGGCCAACGTCCTGACTTTC. Its translation is CASSFLQGLSGANVLTF.

The genes are TRBV27 and TRBJ2-1, with D perhaps matching TRBD1 or TRBD2 (6 bases each). From germline, CDR1 is MNHEY and CDR2 SMNVEV (reference sequence). The CDR3 loop spans 15 amino acids. The V gene lost 7 bases and the J gene lost 0 bases, with 13 bases spanning the gap. CDR3 DNA: TGTGCCAGCACCCCGGGGGCGGCCTCCTACAATGAGCAGTTCTTC. Amino acid sequence: CASTPGAASYNEQFF.

The chain carries TRBV3-1 (or the pseudogene TRBV3-2) and TRBJ1-2; D is unresolved. CDR3 size: 14 residues. Trimming cost V 1 base and J 4 bases, with 10 bases left between them. Germline CDR1 LGHDT, CDR2 YNNKEL (reference sequence). CDR3 in amino acids: CASSQGGRGYGYTF. CDR3 nucleotide sequence: TGTGCCAGCAGCCAAGGAGGCAGAGGCTATGGCTACACCTTC.

The chain joins TRBV3-1 (or the pseudogene TRBV3-2) to TRBJ1-6; the D is unclear. The CDR3 contains 14 residues. The V gene lost 5 bases and the J gene lost 4 bases, with 9 bases spanning the gap. Looked up from germline, CDR1 is LGHDT and CDR2 is YNNKEL (reference sequence). This CDR3 reads CASSWTDYNSPLHF. DNA of the CDR3: TGTGCCAGCAGCTGGACGGATTATAATTCACCCCTCCACTTT.

The sample holds one count of this clone. This sample includes further DNA sequences coding for the same CDR3. The V gene is TRBV28, the J gene TRBJ1-1; D is undetermined. The length of the CDR3 is 13 residues. V lost 2 bases and J lost 1, with 5 bases in between. CDR1 MDHEN and CDR2 SYDVKM come from the germline V gene. CDR3 region: CASSLPGNTEAFF. CDR3 nucleotides: TGTGCCAGCAGTTTACCAGGGAACACTGAAGCTTTCTTT.

This sequence joins TRBV5-6 and TRBJ2-7; the D gene is possibly TRBD2 (7 bases). The CDR3 length is 14 residues. Germline loops: CDR1 SGHDT, CDR2 YYEEEE. Deletions cut 4 bases from V and 3 bases from J, with 14 bases between. CDR3 loop: CASSPEGGRYEQYF. The CDR3 nucleotides read TGTGCCAGCAGCCCGGAGGGGGGGCGCTACGAGCAGTACTTC.

The chain joins TRBV10-2 to TRBJ1-1; the match to TRBD1 covers 10 bases. The CDR3 is made up of 14 amino acids. V shed 6 bases, J shed 5 bases, and the junction held 6 bases outside the gene matches. The germline gives CDR1 WSHSY, CDR2 SAAADI. CDR3 nucleotides: TGCGCCAGCAGCGCTGGACAGGGGGGGACTGAAGCTTTCTTT. Its translation: CASSAGQGGTEAFF.

The rearrangement links TRBV5-1 to TRBJ2-5; D may correspond to TRBD1 or TRBD2 (5 bases each). CDR3 size: 14 residues. The V gene's germline CDR1 is SGHRS and CDR2 YFSETQ. V lost 5 bases to trimming and J lost 5 bases, with 16 bases between them. Here the CDR3 reads CASRPGWGLETQYF. The CDR3 DNA reads TGCGCCAGCAGACCGGGATGGGGGTTGGAGACCCAGTACTTC.

This clone was seen a single time. V is TRBV5-1 and J is TRBJ2-1; D not resolved. CDR3 size: 11 residues. V was clipped by 0 bases and J by 9 bases, with 4 bases between them. CDR1 and CDR2 from the germline V gene are SGHRS and YFSETQ. The CDR3: CASSLESEQFF. Written as DNA, the CDR3 is TGCGCCAGCAGCTTGGAAAGTGAGCAGTTCTTC.

J is TRBJ1-1 and V is TRBV7-6; D ambiguous. Trimming left V 3 bases short and J 2 bases short, with 4 bases between. CDR3 length: 12 residues. Germline V gives CDR1 SGHVS, CDR2 FNYEAQ. The CDR3 is CASSFPNTEAFF. CDR3 coding DNA: TGTGCCAGCAGCTTTCCTAACACTGAAGCTTTCTTT. Together with reference TRBV7-6 and TRBJ1-1, the CDR3 gives the full variable domain: GAGVSQSPRYKVTKRGQDVALRCDPISGHVSLYWYRQALGQGPEFLTYFNYEAQQDKSGLPNDRFSAERPEGSISTLTIQRTEQRDSAMYRCASSFPNTEAFFGQGTRLTVV.

V is TRBV7-9 and J is TRBJ1-5; D unclear. The CDR3 loop spans 15 amino acids. Trimming pared 2 bases from V and 7 bases from J, leaving 15 bases between. CDR1 and CDR2 from the germline V gene are SEHNR and FQNEAQ (reference sequence). Written as DNA, the CDR3 is TGTGCCAGCAGCTTAACTGCTGGCTCGGGGCAGCCCCAGCATTTT. It specifies CASSLTAGSGQPQHF.

This chain connects TRBV28 to TRBJ2-1, with a possible D match to TRBD2 (6 bases). This CDR3 spans 16 amino acids. Germline CDR1 MDHEN, CDR2 SYDVKM. V was clipped by 2 bases and J by 4 bases, with 15 bases between them. This CDR3 reads CASSLNAGQRYNEQFF. The CDR3 DNA follows: TGTGCCAGCAGTTTAAACGCGGGGCAAAGATACAATGAGCAGTTCTTC.

The chain joins TRBV19 to TRBJ1-5, with 9 bases identical to TRBD1. The CDR3 totals 17 residues. J gave up 4 bases and V 7 bases, and 14 bases lay outside the gene matches. Germline loops: CDR1 LNHDA, CDR2 SQIVND (reference sequence). This CDR3 is CASNRDRATSGNQPQHF. CDR3 in DNA: TGTGCCAGTAACCGGGACAGGGCAACAAGCGGAAATCAGCCCCAGCATTTT.

V usage is TRBV6-5 and J usage is TRBJ2-7; 8 nucleotides match TRBD2. Germline V gene data show CDR1 as MNHEY and CDR2 as SVGAGI. The CDR3 is 16 residues long. Germline trimming cut 0 bases from V and 0 bases from J; bases unmatched to any gene: 4. DNA of the CDR3: TGTGCCAGCAGTTACTCGAAGCTAGCGGGCTCCTACGAGCAGTACTTC. Its translation is CASSYSKLAGSYEQYF.

The V call is TRBV7-9, the J call TRBJ1-2, with 7 bases identical to TRBD1. V lost 5 bases to trimming and J lost 8 bases; unmatched junction nucleotides: 11. The CDR3 sequence is 14 residues long. CDR1 is SEHNR, CDR2 FQNEAQ, per germline (reference sequence). The CDR3 protein is CASSLGHQGGGYTF. The CDR3 DNA reads as TGTGCCAGCAGCCTGGGGCATCAGGGGGGAGGCTACACCTTC.

The chain employs TRBV6-5 and TRBJ1-5; D is possibly TRBD1 (5 bases). Germline assignment: CDR1 MNHEY and CDR2 SVGAGI. The CDR3 is made up of 13 amino acids. Trimming shortened V by 10 bases and J by 4 bases, and 14 bases separated the two germline ends. CDR3 bases: TGTGCCACCCAGGGTGAGGGGAATCAGCCCCAGCATTTT. Translation: CATQGEGNQPQHF.

The chain links TRBV27 to TRBJ2-2, with 12 bases identical to TRBD2. V shed 3 bases, J shed 0 bases, and the junction held 5 bases outside the gene matches. This CDR3 has 18 amino acids. Germline assignment: CDR1 MNHEY and CDR2 SMNVEV (reference sequence). The CDR3 is CASSFFGLAGPNTGELFF. Written as DNA, the CDR3 is TGTGCCAGCAGTTTTTTCGGACTAGCGGGGCCGAACACCGGGGAGCTGTTTTTT.

The gene calls are TRBV6-5 and TRBJ1-2; weak D call: TRBD1 (5 bases). The germline CDR1 and CDR2 sequences are MNHEY and SVGAGI. CDR3 length equals 12 residues. Between the trimmed V and J ends, which lost 8 bases and 7 bases, there was a span of 14 bases. The CDR3 coding sequence is TGTGCCAGCGCCGGGACGGATACTGGCTACACCTTC. This translates into CASAGTDTGYTF.

CDR3: CATSRGQSTGELFF. DNA for the CDR3: TGTGCCACCAGCAGAGGGCAGAGTACCGGGGAGCTGTTTTTT. V is TRBV15 and J is TRBJ2-2; D unclear. Trimming removed 1 base from V and 5 bases from J, with 8 bases in between. The V gene's germline CDR1 is LNHNV and CDR2 YYDKDF (reference sequence). This CDR3 contains 14 residues.

V gene TRBV7-9 combines with J gene TRBJ2-4; D ambiguous. The length of the CDR3 is 13 residues. The V gene's germline CDR1 is SEHNR and CDR2 FQNEAQ (reference sequence). Between the trimmed V and J ends, which lost 5 bases and 4 bases, there was a span of 9 bases. CDR3 nucleotides: TGTGCCAGCAGCCACGACACAAAAAACATTCAGTACTTC. It specifies CASSHDTKNIQYF.

V usage is TRBV28 and J usage is TRBJ2-7, with 12 nucleotides matching TRBD2. Per the germline V gene, CDR1 is MDHEN and CDR2 is SYDVKM. The CDR3 covers 14 residues. V lost 6 bases to trimming and J lost 4 bases; unmatched junction nucleotides: 4. As DNA, the CDR3 is TGTGCCAGCAGCCGGACTAGCGGGAATTACGAGCAGTACTTC. It yields the protein CASSRTSGNYEQYF.